Listed below are T cell receptor beta chains from one sample, sequenced in a study of shared clonotypes between healthy human individuals. The assay was immunoSEQ multiplex PCR, and TCRdb's table has in-frame clones only and misses some. The table shows about 1 million clones, with about 70% occurring only once. Sequencing was carried out using memory CD4+ T cells sorted from blood. These receptors all stem from a man in his late teens or twenties in good health. Each CDR3 is given with its conserved first and last residue. Each record gives: D gene, clone size, J gene, V gene, CDR3 protein, CDR3 DNA. A D gene is named only where the DNA matches it firmly. Not every row has a clone size; where given, it reads once, few, many or a size class.

.	.	TRBJ2-3	TRBV29-1	CSPSEGTDTQYF	TGCAGCCCATCGGAGGGCACAGATACGCAGTATTTT
TRBD1	.	TRBJ2-7	TRBV19	CASSITGQPSYEQYF	TGTGCCAGTAGTATTACGGGACAGCCCTCCTACGAGCAGTACTTC
.	once	TRBJ1-5	TRBV7-2	CASSLWEPSNQPQHF	TGTGCCAGCAGCTTATGGGAGCCTAGCAATCAGCCCCAGCATTTT
.	.	TRBJ2-1	TRBV15	CATSRDPKGAVRYNEQFF	TGTGCCACCAGCAGAGACCCCAAGGGAGCGGTGAGGTACAATGAGCAGTTCTTC
TRBD1	.	TRBJ2-4	TRBV19	CATRDRLAKNIQYF	TGTGCCACCAGGGACAGACTAGCCAAAAACATTCAGTACTTC
TRBD2	.	TRBJ2-7	TRBV10-3	CAISEGGRDWEKQYF	TGTGCCATCAGTGAAGGAGGGAGGGATTGGGAAAAGCAGTACTTC
.	.	TRBJ1-4	TRBV6-5	CASRSNEKLFF	TGTGCCAGCAGATCTAATGAAAAACTGTTTTTT
TRBD1	.	TRBJ1-2	TRBV25-1	CASSDTGTGGVGGYTF	TGTGCCAGCAGTGATACGGGGACAGGGGGTGTTGGTGGCTACACCTTC
.	many	TRBJ2-4	TRBV10-3	CAISLGEGAHIQYF	TGTGCCATCAGTCTAGGAGAAGGGGCTCACATTCAGTACTTC
.	.	TRBJ2-1	TRBV18	CASSPPYFRETYYNEQFF	TGTGCCAGCTCACCACCGTATTTCCGAGAAACCTACTACAATGAGCAGTTCTTC
TRBD2	.	TRBJ2-5	TRBV7-9	CASSSWTSGLETQYF	TGTGCCAGCAGCTCCTGGACTAGCGGACTAGAGACCCAGTACTTC
.	.	TRBJ1-2	TRBV13	CASSLTGQHYGYTF	TGTGCCAGCAGCTTAACAGGGCAGCACTATGGCTACACCTTC
TRBD2	.	TRBJ2-5	TRBV10-3	CAISEFLAGGQETQYF	TGTGCCATCAGTGAGTTCCTCGCGGGAGGGCAAGAGACCCAGTACTTC
.	.	TRBJ2-1	TRBV30	CAWTVDYNEQFF	TGTGCCTGGACAGTCGATTACAATGAGCAGTTCTTC
TRBD2	.	TRBJ2-7	TRBV18	CASSRGGLYEQYF	TGTGCCAGCTCACGGGGGGGACTCTACGAGCAGTACTTC
.	.	TRBJ2-7	TRBV5-1	CASSLGDLSYEQYF	TGCGCCAGCAGCTTGGGGGACCTCTCCTACGAGCAGTACTTC
.	few	TRBJ2-2	TRBV19	CASTEMGGNYRELFF	TGTGCCAGTACCGAAATGGGGGGAAATTACCGGGAGCTGTTTTTT
.	.	TRBJ1-3	TRBV5-1	CASSLEGSGNTIYF	TGCGCCAGCAGCTTGGAGGGATCTGGAAACACCATATATTTT
.	.	TRBJ2-7	TRBV5-6	CASSSQGRFYEQYF	TGTGCCAGCAGCTCCCAGGGACGTTTCTACGAGCAGTACTTC
TRBD2	.	TRBJ2-3	TRBV5-8	CASSQPGLAISTDTQYF	TGTGCCAGCAGCCAACCGGGACTAGCGATATCCACAGATACGCAGTATTTT
.	.	TRBJ2-5	TRBV6-5	CASNPQGEETQYF	TGTGCCAGCAATCCACAGGGTGAGGAGACCCAGTACTTC
.	few	TRBJ1-1	TRBV16	CASSQSGRGPNTEAFF	TGTGCCAGCAGCCAATCTGGAAGGGGACCCAACACTGAAGCTTTCTTT
.	.	TRBJ2-7	TRBV10-3	CAVQGVYEQYF	TGTGCCGTCCAGGGAGTCTACGAGCAGTACTTC
.	.	TRBJ1-2	TRBV21-1	CASNLRAAYGYTF	TGTGCCAGCAACTTGCGGGCCGCCTATGGCTACACCTTC
.	.	TRBJ2-5	TRBV11-2	CASTPDYASETQYF	TGTGCCAGCACCCCTGATTACGCGTCGGAGACCCAGTACTTC
TRBD1	.	TRBJ1-2	TRBV6-5	CATQGGAGGYTF	TGTGCCACTCAGGGGGGGGCCGGAGGCTACACCTTC
.	.	TRBJ2-7	TRBV7-2	CASSLAAGPYEQYF	TGTGCCAGCAGCTTAGCGGCGGGGCCCTACGAGCAGTACTTC
TRBD2	.	TRBJ2-7	TRBV30	CAWSVNSGSSYEQYF	TGTGCCTGGAGTGTAAATAGCGGGAGCTCCTACGAGCAGTACTTC
TRBD1	.	TRBJ2-3	TRBV5-1	CASSSGQTFTDTQYF	TGCGCCAGCAGCTCGGGACAGACCTTCACAGATACGCAGTATTTT
TRBD1	.	TRBJ1-2	TRBV27	CASSPGGNYGYTF	TGTGCCAGCAGTCCAGGGGGTAACTATGGCTACACCTTC
.	.	TRBJ1-6	TRBV2	CASSEAGQRNSPLHF	TGTGCCAGCAGTGAAGCCGGGCAGCGAAATTCACCCCTCCACTTT
TRBD1	.	TRBJ1-5	TRBV19	CASSKLGTAGQPQHF	TGTGCCAGTAGTAAGCTAGGGACAGCTGGTCAGCCCCAGCATTTT
.	once	TRBJ2-5	TRBV30	CAWSVFAAQETQYF	TGTGCCTGGAGTGTATTTGCGGCTCAAGAGACCCAGTACTTC
.	.	TRBJ2-3	TRBV27	CASSPFDAGSTDTQYF	TGTGCCAGCAGTCCTTTCGACGCAGGAAGCACAGATACGCAGTATTTT
.	.	TRBJ2-3	TRBV5-1	CASSLVGNTDTQYF	TGCGCCAGCAGCTTGGTAGGGAATACAGATACGCAGTATTTT
TRBD1	.	TRBJ2-5	TRBV7-9	CASSRGQGVWETQYF	TGTGCCAGCAGCCGCGGACAGGGGGTGTGGGAGACCCAGTACTTC
.	few	TRBJ1-2	TRBV10-3	CAISGGSSTGYTF	TGTGCCATCAGTGGTGGGAGCTCGACGGGCTACACCTTC
TRBD2	.	TRBJ2-3	TRBV7-7	CASSSSGPTDTQYF	TGTGCTAGCAGCTCTAGCGGGCCGACAGATACGCAGTATTTT
.	.	TRBJ2-3	TRBV19	CASREDPTDTQYF	TGTGCCAGTAGGGAGGACCCCACAGATACGCAGTATTTT
.	.	TRBJ2-7	TRBV2	CASRRDLGEQYF	TGTGCCAGCAGGAGGGACTTAGGCGAGCAGTACTTC
TRBD1	.	TRBJ1-5	TRBV15	CATSRDSGQGAGQPQHF	TGTGCCACCAGCAGAGATTCCGGACAGGGGGCTGGTCAGCCCCAGCATTTT
.	.	TRBJ2-4	TRBV5-8	CASSLEGSQAVKNIQYF	TGTGCCAGCAGCTTGGAGGGATCGCAAGCTGTCAAAAACATTCAGTACTTC
TRBD1	.	TRBJ2-7	TRBV27	CASSSWTGRGTYEQYF	TGTGCCAGCAGTTCCTGGACAGGGCGAGGGACCTACGAGCAGTACTTC
.	.	TRBJ2-1	TRBV29-1	CSAKHNEQFF	TGCAGCGCCAAACACAATGAGCAGTTCTTC
.	.	TRBJ2-3	TRBV4-3	CASSQVSGATTDTQYF	TGCGCCAGCAGCCAAGTGTCAGGGGCTACCACAGATACGCAGTATTTT
TRBD1	.	TRBJ2-5	TRBV18	CASSHSGAGTGKETQYF	TGTGCCAGCTCACACAGCGGAGCTGGGACAGGGAAAGAGACCCAGTACTTC
TRBD1	.	TRBJ1-6	TRBV7-2	CASSLGTGLEPLHF	TGTGCCAGCAGCCTAGGGACAGGGCTGGAACCCCTCCACTTT
.	.	TRBJ1-1	TRBV6-6	CASSYSGGWGTEAFF	TGTGCCAGCAGTTACTCGGGAGGCTGGGGCACTGAAGCTTTCTTT
TRBD1	once	TRBJ1-4	TRBV7-2	CASSGRQGGSEKLFF	TGTGCCAGCAGCGGTAGACAGGGGGGGAGTGAAAAACTGTTTTTT
TRBD2	once	TRBJ2-1	TRBV14	CASSRFLKTSGTRRLYNEQFF	TGTGCCAGCAGCCGGTTTTTAAAGACTAGCGGGACCAGGCGACTCTACAATGAGCAGTTCTTC
.	.	TRBJ1-3	TRBV5-1	CASSLEPGEGRSSGNTIYF	TGCGCCAGCAGCTTGGAACCGGGGGAAGGTAGAAGCTCTGGAAACACCATATATTTT
.	once	TRBJ2-7	TRBV20-1	CSARGVYEQYF	TGCAGTGCTAGGGGGGTCTACGAGCAGTACTTC
.	.	TRBJ1-6	TRBV19	CASSIAPGTDSPLHF	TGTGCCAGTAGTATAGCCCCGGGAACGGATTCACCCCTCCACTTT
.	.	TRBJ2-5	TRBV4-3	CASSKGGLDQETQYF	TGCGCCAGCAGCAAAGGGGGTTTGGACCAAGAGACCCAGTACTTC
TRBD1	.	TRBJ2-7	TRBV27	CASRNPGTGVEQYF	TGTGCCAGCAGGAACCCCGGGACAGGGGTCGAGCAGTACTTC
TRBD1	.	TRBJ1-5	TRBV5-8	CASSNRDRGNQPQHF	TGTGCCAGCAGCAACCGGGACAGGGGAAATCAGCCCCAGCATTTT
.	.	TRBJ1-1	TRBV6-5	CASSPPGTYTEAFF	TGTGCCAGCAGTCCCCCAGGGACTTACACTGAAGCTTTCTTT
.	.	TRBJ1-2	TRBV28	CASTGTTFTGGYTF	TGTGCCAGCACTGGGACCACGTTTACGGGTGGCTACACCTTC
TRBD1	.	TRBJ1-5	TRBV5-5	CASSRTGVVDQPQHF	TGTGCCAGCAGCCGAACAGGGGTTGTAGATCAGCCCCAGCATTTT